This section outlines one TCR beta chain sequence together with its context. Data came from immunoSEQ multiplex PCR; TCRdb stores just in-frame clones and leaves some out. The profile covers 75,000 or so clones, with almost 85% appearing a single time and approximately 8.7% taken by the ten largest. These data originate in a study of OX40 agonist ivuxolimab in advanced cancers. Study details: Subjects had a mean age of 60 years, with a range of about 23 to 79; around 80% were male.

Per the germline V gene, CDR1 is SGDLS and CDR2 is YYNGEE. The length of the CDR3 is 16 residues. Unmatched junction bases numbered 1, after V lost 0 bases and J lost 1 base. The TCR was taken from an adult with an advanced solid tumor such as melanoma, head and neck, liver or kidney cancer. The chain uses TRBV9 and TRBJ2-1, with 10 bases identical to TRBD2. The sequences come from CD4+ or CD8+ T cells sorted from blood, collected in a trial of the OX40 agonist ivuxolimab. CDR3 DNA sequence: TGTGCCAGCAGCGTAGGTAGCGGGGGGTCCTACAATGAGCAGTTCTTC. This sequence encodes CASSVGSGGSYNEQFF.